This is a list of T cell receptor beta chains from one sample in a study of T cells in Graves' hyperthyroidism and ophthalmopathy. TCRdb reanalysed the multiplex PCR reads using MiXCR and keeps one entry per CDR3 protein. The table has 200,000 or so distinct CDR3 sequences, about 15% seen once. The sample consisted of blood. The receptors were gathered from a woman in her fifties or sixties with Graves' hyperthyroidism. CDR3s include the opening cysteine and the closing phenylalanine or tryptophan. A D gene is named only where the DNA matches it firmly. Clone size is not always given. Where it is, it says once, few, many or a class for expanded clones.

j_call,clone_size,d_call,v_call,cdr3_aa,cdr3_nt
TRBJ2-5,many,NA,TRBV5-1,CASSLIGKETQYF,TGCGCCAGCAGCTTGATCGGGAAGGAGACCCAGTACTTC
TRBJ2-5,NA,NA,TRBV3-1,CASSQDSGVRGETQYF,TGTGCCAGCAGCCAAGATTCAGGGGTTAGGGGAGAGACCCAGTACTTC
TRBJ2-2,NA,TRBD2,TRBV27,CASPVSGRRDTGELFF,TGTGCCAGCCCGGTGAGCGGGAGAAGGGACACCGGGGAGCTGTTTTTT
TRBJ2-5,many,NA,TRBV20-1,CSAPPYMGGRRQETQYF,TGCAGTGCTCCCCCATATATGGGGGGACGGCGACAAGAGACCCAGTACTTC
TRBJ2-1,NA,NA,TRBV5-5,CASSRTGRGFNEQFF,TGTGCCAGCAGCCGCACAGGGAGGGGTTTTAATGAGCAGTTCTTC
TRBJ2-1,many,NA,TRBV10-1,CASSESKGLALYNEQFF,TGCGCCAGCAGTGAGTCGAAAGGACTGGCCCTCTACAATGAGCAGTTCTTC
TRBJ1-5,many,NA,TRBV4-1,CASSQAGEQPQHF,TGCGCCAGCAGCCAAGCTGGGGAGCAGCCCCAGCATTTT
TRBJ1-3,NA,NA,TRBV3-1,CASSQRTPSGNTIYF,TGTGCCAGCAGCCAAAGGACCCCCTCTGGAAACACCATATATTTT
TRBJ1-2,many,NA,TRBV6-1,CASRNSVYGYTF,TGTGCCAGCAGGAACAGTGTATATGGCTACACCTTC
TRBJ1-2,NA,TRBD1,TRBV5-1,CASSYDRENYGYTF,TGCGCCAGCAGTTATGACAGGGAAAACTATGGCTACACCTTC
TRBJ2-7,many,TRBD2,TRBV28,CASSFPRSLAGGLSSYEQYF,TGTGCCAGCAGTTTCCCCCGGTCACTAGCGGGAGGTTTGAGCTCCTACGAGCAGTACTTC